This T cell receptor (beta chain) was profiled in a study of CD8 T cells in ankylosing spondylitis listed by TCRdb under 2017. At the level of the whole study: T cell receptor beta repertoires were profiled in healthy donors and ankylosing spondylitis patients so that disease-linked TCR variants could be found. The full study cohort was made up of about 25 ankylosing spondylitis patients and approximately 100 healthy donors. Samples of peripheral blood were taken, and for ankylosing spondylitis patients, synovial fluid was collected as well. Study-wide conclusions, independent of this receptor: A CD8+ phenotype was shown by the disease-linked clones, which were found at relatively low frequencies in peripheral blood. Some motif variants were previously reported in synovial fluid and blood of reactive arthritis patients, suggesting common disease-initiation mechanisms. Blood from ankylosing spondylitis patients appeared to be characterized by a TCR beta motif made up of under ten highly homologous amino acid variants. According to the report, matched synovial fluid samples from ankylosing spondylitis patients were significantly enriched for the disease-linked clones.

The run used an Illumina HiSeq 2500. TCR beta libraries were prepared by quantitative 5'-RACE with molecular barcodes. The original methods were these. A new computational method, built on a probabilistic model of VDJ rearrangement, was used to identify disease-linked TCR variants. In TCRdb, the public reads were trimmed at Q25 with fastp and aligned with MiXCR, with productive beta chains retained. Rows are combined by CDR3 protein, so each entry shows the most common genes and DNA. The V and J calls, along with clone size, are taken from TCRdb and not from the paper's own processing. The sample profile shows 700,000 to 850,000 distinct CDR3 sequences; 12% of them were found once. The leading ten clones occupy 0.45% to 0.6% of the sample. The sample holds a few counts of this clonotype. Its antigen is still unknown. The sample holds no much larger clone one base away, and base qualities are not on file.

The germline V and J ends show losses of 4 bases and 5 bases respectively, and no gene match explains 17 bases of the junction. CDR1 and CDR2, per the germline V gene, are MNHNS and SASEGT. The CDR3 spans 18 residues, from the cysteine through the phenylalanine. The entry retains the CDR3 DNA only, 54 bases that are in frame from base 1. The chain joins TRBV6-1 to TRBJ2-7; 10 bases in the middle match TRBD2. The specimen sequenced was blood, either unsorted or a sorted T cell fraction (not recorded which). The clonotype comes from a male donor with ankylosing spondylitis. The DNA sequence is TGTGCCAGCAGTGGCATCAGGGGAGGGCTAGCGGGAGCCAACGAGCAGTACTTC. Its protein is CASSGIRGGLAGANEQYF.